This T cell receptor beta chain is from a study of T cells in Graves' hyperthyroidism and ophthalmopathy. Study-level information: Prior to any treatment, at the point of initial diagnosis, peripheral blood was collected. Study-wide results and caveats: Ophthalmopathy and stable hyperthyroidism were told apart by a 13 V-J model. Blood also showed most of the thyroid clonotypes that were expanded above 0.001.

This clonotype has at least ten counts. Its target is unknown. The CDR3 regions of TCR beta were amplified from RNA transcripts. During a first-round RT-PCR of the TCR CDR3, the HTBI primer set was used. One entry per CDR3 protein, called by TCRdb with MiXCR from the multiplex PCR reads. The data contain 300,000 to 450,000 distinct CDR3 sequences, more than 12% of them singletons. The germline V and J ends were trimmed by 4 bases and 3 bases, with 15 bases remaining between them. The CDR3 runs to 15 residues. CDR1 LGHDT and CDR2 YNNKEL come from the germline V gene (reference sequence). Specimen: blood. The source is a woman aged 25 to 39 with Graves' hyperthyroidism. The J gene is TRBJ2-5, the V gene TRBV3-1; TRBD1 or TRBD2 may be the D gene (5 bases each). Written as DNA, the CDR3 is TGTGCCAGCAGCCCCCCGGGACGGACGAAAGAGACCCAGTACTTC. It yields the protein CASSPPGRTKETQYF.